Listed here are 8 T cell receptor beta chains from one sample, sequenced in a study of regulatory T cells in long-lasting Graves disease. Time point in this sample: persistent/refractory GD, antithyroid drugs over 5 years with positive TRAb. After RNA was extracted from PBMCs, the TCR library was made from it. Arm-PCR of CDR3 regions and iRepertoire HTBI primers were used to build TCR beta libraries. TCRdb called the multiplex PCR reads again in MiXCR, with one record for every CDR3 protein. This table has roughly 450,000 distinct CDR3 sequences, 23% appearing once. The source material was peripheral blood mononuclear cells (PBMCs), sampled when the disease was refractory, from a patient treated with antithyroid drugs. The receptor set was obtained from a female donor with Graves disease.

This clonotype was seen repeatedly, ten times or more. This CDR3 reads CASSQTWSWETQYF. CDR3 sequence (DNA): TGTGCCAGCAGCCAGACCTGGTCTTGGGAGACCCAGTACTTC. This rearrangement joins TRBV6-1 to TRBJ2-5, with D hard to call. This CDR3 is built from 14 residues. V was cut by 6 bases and J by 5 bases, with 16 bases left in between. Germline loops: CDR1 MNHNS, CDR2 SASEGT.

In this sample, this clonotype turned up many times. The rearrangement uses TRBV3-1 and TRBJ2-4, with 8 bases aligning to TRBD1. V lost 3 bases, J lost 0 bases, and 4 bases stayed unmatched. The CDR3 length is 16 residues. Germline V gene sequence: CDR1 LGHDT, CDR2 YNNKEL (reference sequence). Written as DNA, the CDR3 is TGTGCCAGCAGCCATTACGGACAGGGAGCCAAAAACATTCAGTACTTC. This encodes CASSHYGQGAKNIQYF.

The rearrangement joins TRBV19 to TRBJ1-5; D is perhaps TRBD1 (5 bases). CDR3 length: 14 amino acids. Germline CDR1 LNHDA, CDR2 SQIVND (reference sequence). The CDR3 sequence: CAQMTVSSNQPQHF. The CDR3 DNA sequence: TGTGCACAGATGACAGTTTCAAGCAATCAGCCCCAGCATTTT.

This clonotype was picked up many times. The CDR3 nucleotides are TGTGCCAGTAGCCTGCTAGCCGGACAGGGGACGACTGAAGCTTTCTTT. Translation gives CASSLLAGQGTTEAFF. The chain links TRBV19 to TRBJ1-1; TRBD1 agrees at 9 bases. CDR1 LNHDA and CDR2 SQIVND come from the germline V gene (reference sequence). The CDR3 has 16 amino acids. Trimming cost V 6 bases and J 5 bases; bases outside gene matches: 13.

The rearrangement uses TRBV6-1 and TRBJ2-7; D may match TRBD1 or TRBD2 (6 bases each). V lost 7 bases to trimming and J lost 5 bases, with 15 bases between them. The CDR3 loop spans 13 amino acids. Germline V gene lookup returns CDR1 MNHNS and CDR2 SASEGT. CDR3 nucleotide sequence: TGTGCCAGCATGCGCGGGACATCCGACGAGCAGTACTTC. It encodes CASMRGTSDEQYF.

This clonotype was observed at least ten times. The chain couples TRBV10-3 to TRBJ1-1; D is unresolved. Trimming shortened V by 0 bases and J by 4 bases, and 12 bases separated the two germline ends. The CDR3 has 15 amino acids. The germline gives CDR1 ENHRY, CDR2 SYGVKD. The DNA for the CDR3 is TGTGCCATCAGTGAGTCGGTCCGCGCGGGCACTGAAGCTTTCTTT. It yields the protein CAISESVRAGTEAFF.

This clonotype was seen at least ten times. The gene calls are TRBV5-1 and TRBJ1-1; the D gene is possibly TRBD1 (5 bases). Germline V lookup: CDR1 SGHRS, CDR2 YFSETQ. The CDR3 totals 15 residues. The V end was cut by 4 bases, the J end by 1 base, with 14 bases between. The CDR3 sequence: CASSTTGDPNTEAFF. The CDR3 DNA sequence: TGCGCCAGCAGCACAACCGGGGACCCGAACACTGAAGCTTTCTTT. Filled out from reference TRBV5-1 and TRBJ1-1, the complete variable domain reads KAGVTQTPRYLIKTRGQQVTLSCSPISGHRSVSWYQQTPGQGLQFLFEYFSETQRNKGNFPGRFSGRQFSNSRSEMNVSTLELGDSALYLCASSTTGDPNTEAFFGQGTRLTVV.

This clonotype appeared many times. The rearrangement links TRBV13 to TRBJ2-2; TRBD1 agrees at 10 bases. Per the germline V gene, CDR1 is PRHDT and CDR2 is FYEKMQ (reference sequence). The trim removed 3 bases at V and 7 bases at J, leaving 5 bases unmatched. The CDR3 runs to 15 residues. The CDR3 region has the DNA TGTGCCAGCAGCTTGACAGGGGGCGCGGTCGGGGAGCTGTTTTTT. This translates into CASSLTGGAVGELFF.